This T cell receptor (beta chain) emerged from a study of CD8 T cells in Susac syndrome. cDNA came from approximately 0.5 to 1 ug RNA primed by random hexamers. immunoSEQ multiplex PCR amplified TCR beta CDR3 across 54 Vbeta, 13 Jbeta. TCRdb fed the immunoSEQ multiplex PCR reads into MiXCR, producing one record per CDR3 protein. The sample shows fewer than 350,000 distinct CDR3 sequences, 85% of them seen only once. This clonotype originated in a human donor with multiple sclerosis. Sequences were obtained from CD8+ T cells from PBMCs.

The CDR3 is CSVEPFSTDTQYF. CDR3 coding DNA: TGCAGCGTTGAGCCCTTTAGCACAGATACGCAGTATTTT. V usage is TRBV29-1 and J usage is TRBJ2-3; D gene unclear. This CDR3 has 13 residues. V lost 3 bases and J lost 0, with 7 bases in between. Germline CDR1 reads SQVTM; CDR2 reads ANQGSEA.